The rows below give T cell receptor beta chains drawn from one sample of a study of shared clonotypes between healthy human individuals. The method was immunoSEQ multiplex PCR; TCRdb's version includes in-frame clones alone and lacks a portion of them. The sample carries over a million clones, about 75% recorded once. Sample: memory CD4+ T cells sorted from blood. These receptors were collected from a man in his late teens or twenties in good health. Both conserved end residues are part of each CDR3. A D gene is named only where the DNA matches it firmly. Only some rows state a clone size, as once, few, many or a class for expanded clones.

>TRBV5-5|TRBJ2-3|TRBD1|-
TGTGCCAGCAGCTTAACAGGGGCTGGCACAGATACGCAGTATTTT
CASSLTGAGTDTQYF
>TRBV6-1|TRBJ2-7|TRBD2|-
TGTGCCAGCAGTAGACTAGCCGAAAGCTCCTACGAGCAGTACTTC
CASSRLAESSYEQYF
>TRBV7-9|TRBJ2-1|-|once
TGTGCCAGCAGCTTAGGGAGTTCCTCCTACAATGAGCAGTTCTTC
CASSLGSSSYNEQFF
>TRBV4-1|TRBJ2-1|-|-
TGCGCCAGCAGCCATCCGAAGAGTGAGCAGTTCTTC
CASSHPKSEQFF
>TRBV29-1|TRBJ2-2|-|many
TGCAGCGTCTACCTGGGGAGCGGCTGGACCGGGGAGCTGTTTTTT
CSVYLGSGWTGELFF
>TRBV10-2|TRBJ1-6|-|-
TGCGCCAGCAGTACAGGGTATCCCTTGAGCTCCTATAATTCACCCCTCCACTTT
CASSTGYPLSSYNSPLHF
>TRBV2|TRBJ1-1|TRBD1|-
TGTGCCAGCAGCGGGACAGCGCCTCTGAGCACTGAAGCTTTCTTT
CASSGTAPLSTEAFF
>TRBV30|TRBJ2-2|-|-
TGTGCCGGTTCCCAGAACACCGGGGAGCTGTTTTTT
CAGSQNTGELFF
>TRBV19|TRBJ2-5|-|-
TGTGCCAGTAGTAACCCCCAGGGGACCCAGTACTTC
CASSNPQGTQYF
>TRBV27|TRBJ2-5|TRBD1|-
TGTGCCAGCAGTCCAAGGACAGGGTTAAGCCAAGAGACCCAGTACTTC
CASSPRTGLSQETQYF
>TRBV30|TRBJ1-2|-|few
TGTGCCTGGAGTGTAGAGGGGGGCTACACCTTC
CAWSVEGGYTF
>TRBV28|TRBJ1-2|-|many
TGTGCCAGCAGTTCCCCGCTGGGTGGAAGCTATGGCTACACCTTC
CASSSPLGGSYGYTF
>TRBV12-5|TRBJ2-7|-|-
TGTGCTAGTGGTTTTCGGGGGTCCTACGAGCAGTACTTC
CASGFRGSYEQYF
>TRBV7-2|TRBJ1-2|-|-
TGTGCCAGCAGCTCCTACAAACGGTACGGCTACACCTTC
CASSSYKRYGYTF
>TRBV7-6|TRBJ2-5|TRBD2|once
TGTGCCAGCAGCTTAGCGGGCGGGGGTCACCAAGAGACCCAGTACTTC
CASSLAGGGHQETQYF
>TRBV30|TRBJ2-7|TRBD1|-
TGTGCCTGGGGGACAGGGCTCTCCTACGAGCAGTACTTC
CAWGTGLSYEQYF
>TRBV6-5|TRBJ2-6|-|-
TGTGCCAGCAGTAGAAGCTCTGGGGCCAACGTCCTGACTTTC
CASSRSSGANVLTF
>TRBV27|TRBJ1-6|TRBD1|-
TGTGCCAGCAGTTCAGGGGGGGGTAATGATTCACCCCTCCACTTT
CASSSGGGNDSPLHF
>TRBV5-1|TRBJ2-7|TRBD1|-
TGCGCCAGCAGCTCGATACCCGGGACAGGATTCTACGAGCAGTACTTC
CASSSIPGTGFYEQYF
>TRBV10-3|TRBJ2-7|TRBD1|few
TGTGCCACCCTAGGGACAGGGGGCTCCTACGAGCAGTACTTC
CATLGTGGSYEQYF
>TRBV7-2|TRBJ2-3|-|-
TGTGCCAGCAGCTTAACACACACAGATACGCAGTATTTT
CASSLTHTDTQYF
>TRBV27|TRBJ1-4|-|few
TGTGCCAGCAGCTCAAGTGCAACTAATGAAAAACTGTTTTTT
CASSSSATNEKLFF
>TRBV4-3|TRBJ1-2|-|-
TGCGCCAGCAGCCAAGATATCGGGGCTGGCTACACCTTC
CASSQDIGAGYTF
>TRBV7-9|TRBJ2-3|TRBD1|-
TGTGCCAGCAGCGGCAGGACAGGGACTAGCACAGATACGCAGTATTTT
CASSGRTGTSTDTQYF
>TRBV5-1|TRBJ1-6|-|-
TGCGCCAGCAGCTTGGCTGGGCCGGTCGGGAATTCACCCCTCCACTTT
CASSLAGPVGNSPLHF
>TRBV5-1|TRBJ1-6|-|-
TGCGCCAGCATAACAAGTAGGGACTCCCATAATTCACCCCTCCACTTT
CASITSRDSHNSPLHF
>TRBV5-4|TRBJ1-5|-|-
TGTGCCAGCAGTCTAGACCGCAATCAGCCCCAGCATTTT
CASSLDRNQPQHF
>TRBV7-6|TRBJ2-7|-|-
TGTGCCAGCAGCTACGGGAATTTGTGGTCCTACGAGCAGTACTTC
CASSYGNLWSYEQYF
>TRBV6-6|TRBJ1-2|-|-
TGTGCCAGTAGAACTCGGAATGGCTACACCTTC
CASRTRNGYTF
>TRBV6-1|TRBJ2-7|-|once
TGTGCCACCATCTCCTCGACCACATCAATGGCCTTC
CATISSTTSMAF
>TRBV9|TRBJ2-5|-|-
TGTGCCAGCAGCGTTGGGACCGTAAGGGAGACCCAGTACTTC
CASSVGTVRETQYF